The text below deals with one TCR beta chain. The V end was cut by 4 bases, the J end by 12 bases, with 12 bases between. Germline-derived CDR1 and CDR2 are SGHAT and FQNNGV. CDR3 length equals 11 residues. This sample is part of a study of blood T cell repertoires in COVID-19. Study-level information: Both acute and convalescent COVID-19 samples were obtained from the United States, Italy and Spain.

The assay was immunoSEQ multiplex PCR, and TCRdb's table has in-frame clones only and misses some. The data contain approximately 380,000 clones, approximately 90% of them singletons. Sample: PBMCs or T cells enriched from blood (not recorded which). The TCR was taken from a middle-aged woman who had been exposed to COVID-19. The chain joins TRBV11-2 to TRBJ1-2; unclear D gene. The CDR3 spells CASSSGLGDTF. In DNA, the CDR3 is TGTGCCAGCAGCTCCGGGCTCGGGGACACCTTC.